This T cell receptor (beta chain) derives from a study of T cell responses to AZD1222 COVID-19 vaccine. Sequencing was performed with immunoSEQ multiplex PCR; in TCRdb, only in-frame clones are kept and a portion is missing. The sample lists about 140,000 clones; roughly 93% were seen once. Germline V lookup: CDR1 SGHRS, CDR2 YFSETQ. Trimming pared 0 bases from V and 2 bases from J, leaving 11 bases between. The CDR3 length is 16 residues. The chain links TRBV5-1 to TRBJ2-2, with TRBD2 as a possible D gene (6 bases). The TCR comes from an adult in good health. Material: peripheral blood, obtained on day 0 of AZD1222 vaccination. CDR3 nucleotide sequence: TGCGCCAGCAGCTTGGGAATCGGGGGAAACACCGGGGAGCTGTTTTTT. Translated: CASSLGIGGNTGELFF.